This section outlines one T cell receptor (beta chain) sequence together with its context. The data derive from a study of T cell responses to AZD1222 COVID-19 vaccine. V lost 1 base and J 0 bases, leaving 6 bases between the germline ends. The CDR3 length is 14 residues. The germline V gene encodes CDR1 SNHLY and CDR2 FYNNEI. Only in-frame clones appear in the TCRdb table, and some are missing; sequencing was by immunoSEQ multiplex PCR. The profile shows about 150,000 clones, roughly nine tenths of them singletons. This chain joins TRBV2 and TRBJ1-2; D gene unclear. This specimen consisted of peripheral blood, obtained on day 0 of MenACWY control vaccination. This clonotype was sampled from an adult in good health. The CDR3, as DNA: TGTGCCAGCAGTGAAGAGGAGACTAACTATGGCTACACCTTC. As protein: CASSEEETNYGYTF.